This entry lists 19 T cell receptor beta chains sequenced from one sample in a study of blood T cell repertoires in COVID-19. Only in-frame clones appear in the TCRdb table, and some are missing; sequencing was by immunoSEQ multiplex PCR. This sample carries about 87,000 clones, around 83% of them seen once, and the ten largest clones take over 15%. The sample comprised peripheral blood. All receptors come from a woman in her sixties or seventies with acute or convalescent COVID-19.

The rearrangement links TRBV7-9 to TRBJ1-4, with 7 bases that match TRBD1. The CDR3 sequence is 14 residues long. With V trimmed by 5 bases and J by 4 bases, 4 bases remained unmatched. CDR1 is SEHNR and CDR2 is FQNEAQ in the germline V gene (reference sequence). The CDR3 coding sequence is TGTGCCAGCAGCCTGGACAGGTTTAATGAAAAACTGTTTTTT. Its protein is CASSLDRFNEKLFF.

This rearrangement joins TRBV6-5 to TRBJ1-2; a possible D gene is TRBD1 (6 bases). There are 14 residues in the CDR3. V was pared by 7 bases and J by 7 bases, with 19 bases between. Germline CDR1 reads MNHEY; CDR2 reads SVGAGI. Here the CDR3 DNA reads TGTGCCAGCAACGTCCTAGGGGGGGCGAGTGGCTACACCTTC. This sequence encodes CASNVLGGASGYTF.

This clone was observed once. The chain carries TRBV6-5 and TRBJ2-2; D is undetermined. The CDR3 sequence is 14 residues long. Deletions cut 5 bases from V and 5 bases from J, with 12 bases between. Germline V gives CDR1 MNHEY, CDR2 SVGAGI. In DNA, the CDR3 is TGTGCCAGCAGTCCTCGTTCCGGGACCGGGGAGCTGTTTTTT. Its translation is CASSPRSGTGELFF.

This clone was detected only a few times. This rearrangement joins TRBV28 to TRBJ1-5; 7 bases fit TRBD1. Looked up from germline, CDR1 is MDHEN and CDR2 is SYDVKM. The CDR3 is made up of 14 amino acids. V shed 9 bases, J shed 2 bases, and the junction held 7 bases outside the gene matches. CDR3 in DNA: TGTGCCAGTTTCGACAGGGTGGGCAATCAGCCCCAGCATTTT. It is translated as CASFDRVGNQPQHF.

The CDR3: CAWSAVFSGNTIYF. The CDR3 DNA reads TGTGCCTGGAGTGCCGTATTCTCTGGAAACACCATATATTTT. J is TRBJ1-3 and V is TRBV30; no definite D call. Trimming pared 1 base from V and 0 bases from J, leaving 7 bases between. Germline lookup yields CDR1 GTSNPN and CDR2 SVGIG (reference sequence). The CDR3 spans 14 residues. Full variable domain (outside the CDR3, taken from reference TRBV30 and TRBJ1-3): SQTIHQWPATLVQPVGSPLSLECTVEGTSNPNLYWYRQAAGRGLQLLFYSVGIGQISSEVPQNLSASRPQDRQFILSSKKLLLSDSGFYLCAWSAVFSGNTIYFGEGSWLTVV.

This sequence joins TRBV7-9 and TRBJ2-3; 7 nucleotides agree with TRBD1. Losses at the gene ends were 6 bases for V and 2 bases for J; bases not matched to a gene: 5. This CDR3 contains 14 residues. Per germline, CDR1 SEHNR and CDR2 FQNEAQ (reference sequence). As DNA, the CDR3 is TGTGCCAGCAGACGGGACAGCTCCACAGATACGCAGTATTTT. Protein product: CASRRDSSTDTQYF. Supplemented by reference TRBV7-9 and TRBJ2-3, the full variable domain reads DTGVSQNPRHKITKRGQNVTFRCDPISEHNRLYWYRQTLGQGPEFLTYFQNEAQLEKSRLLSDRFSAERPKGSFSTLEIQRTEQGDSAMYLCASRRDSSTDTQYFGPGTRLTVL.

The chain combines TRBV4-2 with TRBJ2-7; 9 positions match TRBD2. The V gene end was trimmed by 1 base and the J gene end by 3 bases; junction bases not matched to a gene: 25. This CDR3 region has 22 residues. Germline assignment: CDR1 LGHNA and CDR2 YNFKEQ. The CDR3: CASSQALRLQERIAGEHYEQYF. CDR3 in DNA: TGTGCCAGCAGCCAAGCCCTCCGGCTACAGGAGAGAATAGCGGGAGAGCACTACGAGCAGTACTTC.

The chain links TRBV4-2 to TRBJ1-4, with 7 bases fitting TRBD1. V dropped 3 bases and J dropped 13; count of bases not matched to a gene: 11. This CDR3 is 14 amino acids long. CDR1 and CDR2 (germline): LGHNA, YNFKEQ. CDR3 coding DNA: TGTGCCAGCAGCCAGGACAGGAGAGTAACGGGACTGTTTTTT. This encodes CASSQDRRVTGLFF.

The V and J genes are TRBV6-4 and TRBJ1-2; no clear D gene. V was shortened by 6 bases and J by 7 bases, with 15 bases between the two germline ends. The CDR3 is 13 residues long. Per the germline V gene, CDR1 is MRHNA and CDR2 is SNTAGT. The CDR3 spells CASRSISTGGYTF. CDR3 in DNA: TGTGCCAGCAGGAGCATTAGTACCGGTGGCTACACCTTC.

The J gene is TRBJ2-3, the V gene TRBV5-1; no clear D gene. This CDR3 has 14 residues. Germline V gene data show CDR1 as SGHRS and CDR2 as YFSETQ. The germline V and J ends were trimmed by 4 bases and 2 bases, with 11 bases remaining between them. DNA for the CDR3: TGCGCCAGCAGCATGACTGAGAACACAGATACGCAGTATTTT. Its translation: CASSMTENTDTQYF.

The rearrangement joins TRBV9 to TRBJ1-6; 8 nucleotides agree with TRBD1. CDR1 SGDLS and CDR2 YYNGEE come from the germline V gene. The CDR3 runs 16 residues. V dropped 4 bases and J dropped 7; count of bases not matched to a gene: 10. Here the CDR3 reads CASSPFDRGLNSPLHF. The DNA for the CDR3 is TGTGCCAGCAGCCCGTTCGACAGGGGACTCAATTCACCCCTCCACTTT.

The V call is TRBV5-4, the J call TRBJ2-1; 10 nucleotides match TRBD2. CDR3 length: 15 residues. Looked up from germline, CDR1 is SGHNT and CDR2 is YYREEE (reference sequence). J gave up 3 bases and V 4 bases, and 4 bases lay outside the gene matches. This chain's CDR3 is CASSDRLAGYNEQFF. The CDR3 DNA follows: TGTGCCAGCAGCGATCGACTAGCGGGCTACAATGAGCAGTTCTTC.

The chain combines TRBV19 with TRBJ2-7, with TRBD2 matching over 7 bases. V lost 6 bases and J lost 2; bases outside the gene matches: 10. CDR3 size: 15 residues. The germline CDR1 and CDR2 sequences are LNHDA and SQIVND (reference sequence). The DNA for the CDR3 is TGTGCCAGTAGAGTGAGCTTCCGGGGGGCCTACGAGCAGTACTTC. It codes for CASRVSFRGAYEQYF. The full variable domain, with the rest looked up from reference TRBV19 and TRBJ2-7, is DGGITQSPKYLFRKEGQNVTLSCEQNLNHDAMYWYRQDPGQGLRLIYYSQIVNDFQKGDIAEGYSVSREKKESFPLTVTSAQKNPTAFYLCASRVSFRGAYEQYFGPGTRLTVT.

In its sample, this clone was seen a few times. The chain links TRBV5-1 to TRBJ2-3, with D perhaps TRBD2 (6 bases). The V end lost 4 bases, the J end lost 0 bases, and 12 bases lay between the germline ends. The CDR3 sequence is 15 residues long. Germline V lookup: CDR1 SGHRS, CDR2 YFSETQ. The CDR3 here is CASSPLASSTDTQYF. CDR3 nucleotide sequence: TGCGCCAGCAGCCCTCTAGCGAGTAGCACAGATACGCAGTATTTT.

This clone showed up just once. The chain uses TRBV3-1 (or the pseudogene TRBV3-2) and TRBJ2-1; tentatively, D is TRBD2 (5 bases). The CDR3 has 14 amino acids. Looked up from germline, CDR1 is LGHDT and CDR2 is YNNKEL (reference sequence). The ends were cut back, 5 bases at V and 6 bases at J, with 14 bases in the middle. The CDR3 DNA sequence: TGTGCCAGCAGCGCCCGGGATCGGGCCAATGAGCAGTTCTTC. Translated: CASSARDRANEQFF.

The chain couples TRBV10-1 to TRBJ2-7, with TRBD1 matching over 9 bases. The V gene's germline CDR1 is WNHNN and CDR2 SYGVQD (reference sequence). The trim removed 1 base at V and 7 bases at J, leaving 11 bases unmatched. The CDR3 spans 16 residues. CDR3 in DNA: TGCGCCAGCAGTGAGTTTGTTGGACAGGGGCCAGTAGAGCAGTACTTC. Its translation is CASSEFVGQGPVEQYF.

In nucleotides, the CDR3 is TGTGCCAGCAGCCCGGTGCTACGCAATGGCAATCAGCCCCAGCATTTT. Residues: CASSPVLRNGNQPQHF. The rearrangement uses TRBV7-2 and TRBJ1-5; D gene ambiguous. Trimming took off 5 bases at V and 2 bases at J, with 16 bases between the two ends. The germline V gene encodes CDR1 SGHTA and CDR2 FQGNSA. The CDR3 sequence is 16 residues long.

The CDR3: CASSRTGGIYEQYF. The CDR3 DNA sequence: TGTGCCAGCAGTAGGACAGGGGGGATCTACGAGCAGTACTTC. The V gene is TRBV6-2 or TRBV6-3, the J gene TRBJ2-7; TRBD1 aligns across 10 bases. V trimming: 5 bases; J trimming: 3 bases; junction bases outside the gene matches: 4. The CDR3 loop spans 14 amino acids. The germline V gene encodes CDR1 MNHEY and CDR2 SVGEGT.

This chain links TRBV6-5 with TRBJ2-7; tentative D call: TRBD2 (7 bases). The germline V and J ends were trimmed by 2 bases and 0 bases, with 8 bases remaining between them. CDR3 length: 14 amino acids. Looked up from germline, CDR1 is MNHEY and CDR2 is SVGAGI. Here the CDR3 reads CASSYAGASYEQYF. Written as DNA, the CDR3 is TGTGCCAGCAGTTACGCGGGGGCCTCCTACGAGCAGTACTTC.